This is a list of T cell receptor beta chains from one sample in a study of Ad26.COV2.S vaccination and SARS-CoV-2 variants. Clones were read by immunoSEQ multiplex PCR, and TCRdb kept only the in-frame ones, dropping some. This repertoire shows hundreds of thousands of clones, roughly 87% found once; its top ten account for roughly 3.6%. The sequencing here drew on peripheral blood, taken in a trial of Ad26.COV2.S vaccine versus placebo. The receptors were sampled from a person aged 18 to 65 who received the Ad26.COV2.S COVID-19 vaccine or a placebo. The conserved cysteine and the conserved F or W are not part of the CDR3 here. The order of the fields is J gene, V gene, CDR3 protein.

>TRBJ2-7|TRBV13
ASSLGQVGYEQY
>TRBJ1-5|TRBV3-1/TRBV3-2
ASSQGRTGNSNQPQH
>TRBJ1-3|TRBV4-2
ASSQDRISGNTIY
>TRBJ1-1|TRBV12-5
ASGPGTGLMNTEAF
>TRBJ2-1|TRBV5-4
ASRPDPNNEQF
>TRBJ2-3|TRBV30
AWSVGLNTDTQY
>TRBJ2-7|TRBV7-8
ASSPRGGLFHEQY
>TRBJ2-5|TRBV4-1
ASSQITGETQY
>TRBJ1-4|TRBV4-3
ASSQGRVGTDNEKLF
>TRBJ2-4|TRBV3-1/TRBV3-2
ASSQPPTVAKNIQY
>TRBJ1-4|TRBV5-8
ASSLALGATNEKLF
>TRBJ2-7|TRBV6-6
ASSLTRDRGYEQY
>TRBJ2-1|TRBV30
AWSVPRGSGGYNEQF
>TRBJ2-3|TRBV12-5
ASGVGSKVGDTQY
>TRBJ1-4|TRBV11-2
ASSLDPGDPDF
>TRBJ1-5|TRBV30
AWSLRSDQPQH
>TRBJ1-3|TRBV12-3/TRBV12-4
ASTLSGNTIY
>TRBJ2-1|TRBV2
ASANGGTSNF
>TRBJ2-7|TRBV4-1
ASSQGTGSSYEQY
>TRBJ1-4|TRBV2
AIFPLDRATNEKLF
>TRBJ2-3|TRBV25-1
ASSLQGTGVVTQY
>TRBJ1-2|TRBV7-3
ASSLTGQGLYGYT
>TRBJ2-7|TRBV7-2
ASSSGTRPYEQY
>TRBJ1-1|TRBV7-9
ASRSFTNTEAF
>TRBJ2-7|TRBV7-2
ASSLDTYEQY
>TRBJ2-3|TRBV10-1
ASSDISGLGPCSTDTQY
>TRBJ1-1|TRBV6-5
ASSYGGQGNTEAF
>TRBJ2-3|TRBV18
ASSPTSSGGRDTQY
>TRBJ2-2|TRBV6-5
ASTDRGGGTGELF
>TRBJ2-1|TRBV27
ASSLFGSNEQF
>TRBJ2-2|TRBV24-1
ATSDSGTLPTGELF
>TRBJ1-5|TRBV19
ASSIGTGPNQPQH
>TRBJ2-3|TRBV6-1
ASSEELAGGYTQY
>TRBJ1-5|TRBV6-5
ASRYRETLNQPQH
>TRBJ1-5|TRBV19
ASDPPGRGNQPQH
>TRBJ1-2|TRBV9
ASSVVDGPYGYT
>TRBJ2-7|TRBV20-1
SARESYEQY
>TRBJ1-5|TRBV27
ASSHGNSNQPQH
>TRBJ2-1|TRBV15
ATSWTSGGGDEQF
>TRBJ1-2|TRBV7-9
ASSSRGEFYGYT
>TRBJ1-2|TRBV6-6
ASSTGRDYGYT
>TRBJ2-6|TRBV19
ASSLNREDGSGANVLT